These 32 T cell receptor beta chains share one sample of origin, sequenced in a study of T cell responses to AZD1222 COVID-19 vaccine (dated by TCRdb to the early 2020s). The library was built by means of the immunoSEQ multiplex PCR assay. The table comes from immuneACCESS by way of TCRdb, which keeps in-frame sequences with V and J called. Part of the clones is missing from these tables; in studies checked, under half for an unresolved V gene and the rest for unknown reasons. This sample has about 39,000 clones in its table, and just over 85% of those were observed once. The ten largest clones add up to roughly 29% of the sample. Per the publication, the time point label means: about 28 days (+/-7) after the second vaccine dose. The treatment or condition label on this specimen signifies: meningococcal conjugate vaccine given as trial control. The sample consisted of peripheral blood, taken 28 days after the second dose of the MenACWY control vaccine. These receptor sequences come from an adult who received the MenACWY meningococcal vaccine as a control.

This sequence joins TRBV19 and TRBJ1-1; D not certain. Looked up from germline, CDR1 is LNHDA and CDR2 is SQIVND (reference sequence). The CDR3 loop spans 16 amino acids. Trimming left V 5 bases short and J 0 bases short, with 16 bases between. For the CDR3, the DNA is TGTGCCAGTAGTGCCCGGACTGTCCCACTGAACACTGAAGCTTTCTTT. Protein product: CASSARTVPLNTEAFF.

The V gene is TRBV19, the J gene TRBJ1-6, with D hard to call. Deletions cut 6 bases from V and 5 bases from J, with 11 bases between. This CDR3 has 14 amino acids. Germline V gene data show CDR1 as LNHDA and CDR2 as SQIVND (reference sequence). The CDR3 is CASRSVGNNSPLHF. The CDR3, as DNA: TGTGCCAGTAGATCGGTGGGAAATAATTCACCCCTCCACTTT.

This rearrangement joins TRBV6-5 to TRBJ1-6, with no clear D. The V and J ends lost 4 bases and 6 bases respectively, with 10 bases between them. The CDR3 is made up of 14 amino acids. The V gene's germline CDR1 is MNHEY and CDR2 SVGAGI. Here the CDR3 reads CASSFYGLNSPLHF. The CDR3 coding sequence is TGTGCCAGCAGTTTTTACGGGCTTAATTCACCCCTCCACTTT.

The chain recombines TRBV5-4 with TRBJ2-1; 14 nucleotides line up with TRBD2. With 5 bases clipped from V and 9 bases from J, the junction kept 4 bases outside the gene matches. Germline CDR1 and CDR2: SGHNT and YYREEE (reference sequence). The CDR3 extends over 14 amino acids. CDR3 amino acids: CASSKGTSGSEQFF. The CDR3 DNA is TGTGCCAGCAGTAAAGGGACTAGCGGGAGTGAGCAGTTCTTC.

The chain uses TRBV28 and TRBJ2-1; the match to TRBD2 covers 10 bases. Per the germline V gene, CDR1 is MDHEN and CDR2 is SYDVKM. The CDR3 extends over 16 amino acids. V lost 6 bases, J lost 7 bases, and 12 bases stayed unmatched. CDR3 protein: CASRPGRLAGRNEQFF. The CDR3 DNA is TGTGCCAGCAGGCCAGGGAGACTAGCGGGTCGAAATGAGCAGTTCTTC.

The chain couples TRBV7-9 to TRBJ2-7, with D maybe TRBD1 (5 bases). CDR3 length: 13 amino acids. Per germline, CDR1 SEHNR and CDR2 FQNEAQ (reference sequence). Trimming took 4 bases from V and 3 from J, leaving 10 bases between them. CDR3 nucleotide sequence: TGTGCCAGCAGCTGGCAGGGAATCTACGAGCAGTACTTC. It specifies CASSWQGIYEQYF.

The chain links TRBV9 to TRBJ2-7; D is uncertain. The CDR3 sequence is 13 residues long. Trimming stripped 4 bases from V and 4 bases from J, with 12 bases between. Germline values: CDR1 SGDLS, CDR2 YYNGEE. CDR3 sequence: CASSSGSTYEQYF. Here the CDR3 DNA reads TGTGCCAGCAGCTCCGGTTCCACGTACGAGCAGTACTTC.

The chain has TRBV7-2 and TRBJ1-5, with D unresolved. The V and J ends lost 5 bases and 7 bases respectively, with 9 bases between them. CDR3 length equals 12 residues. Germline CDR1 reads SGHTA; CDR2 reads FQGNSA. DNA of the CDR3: TGTGCCAGCAGCCCAGCGGGGCAGCCCCAGCATTTT. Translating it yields CASSPAGQPQHF.

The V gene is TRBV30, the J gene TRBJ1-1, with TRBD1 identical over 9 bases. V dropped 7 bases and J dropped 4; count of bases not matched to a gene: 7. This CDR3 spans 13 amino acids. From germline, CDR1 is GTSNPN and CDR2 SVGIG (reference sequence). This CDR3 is CAFLTTGGTEAFF. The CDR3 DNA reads TGTGCCTTCCTCACGACAGGGGGCACTGAAGCTTTCTTT.

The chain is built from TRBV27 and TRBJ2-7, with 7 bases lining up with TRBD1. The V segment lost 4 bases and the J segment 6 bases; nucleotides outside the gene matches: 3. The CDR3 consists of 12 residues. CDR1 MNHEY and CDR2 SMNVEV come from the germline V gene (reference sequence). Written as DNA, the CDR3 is TGTGCCAGCAGTTCACAGGGGTTCGAGCAGTACTTC. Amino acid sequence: CASSSQGFEQYF.

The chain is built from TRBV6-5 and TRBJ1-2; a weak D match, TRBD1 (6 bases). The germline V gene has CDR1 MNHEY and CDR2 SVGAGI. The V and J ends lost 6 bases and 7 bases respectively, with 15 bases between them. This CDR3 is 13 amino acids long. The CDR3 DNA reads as TGTGCCAGCAGCCGCCTACAGGGTGGTGGCTACACCTTC. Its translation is CASSRLQGGGYTF.

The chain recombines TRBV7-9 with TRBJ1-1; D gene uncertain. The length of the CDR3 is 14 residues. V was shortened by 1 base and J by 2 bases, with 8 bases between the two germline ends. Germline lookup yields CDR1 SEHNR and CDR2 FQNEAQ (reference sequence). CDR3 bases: TGTGCCAGCAGCTTAGGGGCATTAAACACTGAAGCTTTCTTT. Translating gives CASSLGALNTEAFF.

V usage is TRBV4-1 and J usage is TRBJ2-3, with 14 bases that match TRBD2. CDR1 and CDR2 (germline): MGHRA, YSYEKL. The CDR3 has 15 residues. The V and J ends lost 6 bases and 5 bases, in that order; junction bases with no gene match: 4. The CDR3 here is CASRTTSGRVDTQYF. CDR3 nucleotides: TGCGCCAGCAGAACGACTAGCGGGAGGGTAGATACGCAGTATTTT.

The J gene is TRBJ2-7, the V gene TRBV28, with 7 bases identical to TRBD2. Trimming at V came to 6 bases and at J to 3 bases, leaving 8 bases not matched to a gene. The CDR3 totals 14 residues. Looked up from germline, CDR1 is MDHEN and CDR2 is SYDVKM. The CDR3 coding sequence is TGTGCCAGCAGACCAAGCGGGACCGTCTACGAGCAGTACTTC. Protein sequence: CASRPSGTVYEQYF.

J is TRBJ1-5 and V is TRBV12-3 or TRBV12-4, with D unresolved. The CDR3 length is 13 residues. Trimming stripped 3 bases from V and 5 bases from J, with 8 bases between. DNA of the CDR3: TGTGCCAGCAGTTTGGGAACCTATCAGCCCCAGCATTTT. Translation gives CASSLGTYQPQHF.

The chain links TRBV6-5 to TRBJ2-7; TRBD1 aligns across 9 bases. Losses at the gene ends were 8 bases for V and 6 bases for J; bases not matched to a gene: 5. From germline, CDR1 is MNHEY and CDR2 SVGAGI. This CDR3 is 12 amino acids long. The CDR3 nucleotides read TGTGCCAGCTTCTGGACAGGGGCCGAGCAGTACTTC. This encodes CASFWTGAEQYF.

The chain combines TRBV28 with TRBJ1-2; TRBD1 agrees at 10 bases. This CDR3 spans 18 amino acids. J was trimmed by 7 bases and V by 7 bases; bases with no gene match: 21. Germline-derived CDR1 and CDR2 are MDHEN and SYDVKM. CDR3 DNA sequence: TGTGCCAGCAAAATCCCCCCGCCCCAGGGACAGGGGAAAGGTGGCTACACCTTC. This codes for CASKIPPPQGQGKGGYTF.

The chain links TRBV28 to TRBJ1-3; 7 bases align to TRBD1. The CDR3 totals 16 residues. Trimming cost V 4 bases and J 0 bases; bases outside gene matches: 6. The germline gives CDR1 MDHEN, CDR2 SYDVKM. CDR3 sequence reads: CASSYRDRVSGNTIYF. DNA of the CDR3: TGTGCCAGCAGTTACCGGGACAGAGTCTCTGGAAACACCATATATTTT.

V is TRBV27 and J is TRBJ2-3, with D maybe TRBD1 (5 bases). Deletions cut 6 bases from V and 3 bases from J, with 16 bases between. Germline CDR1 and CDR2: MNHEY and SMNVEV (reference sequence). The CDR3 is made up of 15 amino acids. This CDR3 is CASRLSRVGTDTQYF. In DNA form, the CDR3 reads TGTGCCAGCAGGCTGAGCAGGGTGGGGACAGATACGCAGTATTTT.

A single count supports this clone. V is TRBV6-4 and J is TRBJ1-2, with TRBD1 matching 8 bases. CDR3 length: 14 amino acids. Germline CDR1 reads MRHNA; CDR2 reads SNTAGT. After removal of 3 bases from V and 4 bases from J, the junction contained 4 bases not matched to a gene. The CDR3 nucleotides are TGTGCCAGCAGTGAGGCAGGGGGCGGCTATGGCTACACCTTC. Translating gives CASSEAGGGYGYTF.

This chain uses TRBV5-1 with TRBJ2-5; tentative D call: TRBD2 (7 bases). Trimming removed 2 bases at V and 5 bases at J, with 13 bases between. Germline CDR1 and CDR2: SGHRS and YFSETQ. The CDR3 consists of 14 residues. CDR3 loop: CASSLTGTKETQYF. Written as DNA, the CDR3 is TGCGCCAGCAGCTTAACAGGGACTAAGGAGACCCAGTACTTC.

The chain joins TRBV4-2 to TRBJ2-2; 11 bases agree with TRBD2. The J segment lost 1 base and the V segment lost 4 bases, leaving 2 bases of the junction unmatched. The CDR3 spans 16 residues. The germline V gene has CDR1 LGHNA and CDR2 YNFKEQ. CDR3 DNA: TGTGCCAGCAGCCGAGGGACTAGCGGGAACACCGGGGAGCTGTTTTTT. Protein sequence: CASSRGTSGNTGELFF.

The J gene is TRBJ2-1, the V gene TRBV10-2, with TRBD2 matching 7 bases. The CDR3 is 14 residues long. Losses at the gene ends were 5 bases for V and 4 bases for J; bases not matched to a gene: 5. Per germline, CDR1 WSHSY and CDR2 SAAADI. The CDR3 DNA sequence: TGCGCCAGCAGTTCCGGGACTATGTACAATGAGCAGTTCTTC. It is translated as CASSSGTMYNEQFF.

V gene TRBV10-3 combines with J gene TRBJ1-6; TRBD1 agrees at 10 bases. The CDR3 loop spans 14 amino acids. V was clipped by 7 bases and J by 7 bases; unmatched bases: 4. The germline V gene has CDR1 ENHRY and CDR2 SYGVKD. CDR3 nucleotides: TGTGCCATCAAACAGGGACAGGGGAATTCACCCCTCCACTTT. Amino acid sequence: CAIKQGQGNSPLHF.

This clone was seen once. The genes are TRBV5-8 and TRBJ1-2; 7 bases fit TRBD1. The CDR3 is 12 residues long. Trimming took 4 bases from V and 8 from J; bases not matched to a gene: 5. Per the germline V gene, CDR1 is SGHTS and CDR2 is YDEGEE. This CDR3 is CASSPDRSGYTF. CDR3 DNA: TGTGCCAGCAGCCCGGACAGGAGCGGCTACACCTTC.

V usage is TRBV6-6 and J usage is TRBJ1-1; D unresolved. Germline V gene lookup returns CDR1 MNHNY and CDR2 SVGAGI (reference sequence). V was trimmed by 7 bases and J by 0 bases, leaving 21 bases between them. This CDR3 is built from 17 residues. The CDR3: CASIRSVPPELNTEAFF. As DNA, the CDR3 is TGTGCCAGCATCCGATCCGTACCCCCTGAACTGAACACTGAAGCTTTCTTT.

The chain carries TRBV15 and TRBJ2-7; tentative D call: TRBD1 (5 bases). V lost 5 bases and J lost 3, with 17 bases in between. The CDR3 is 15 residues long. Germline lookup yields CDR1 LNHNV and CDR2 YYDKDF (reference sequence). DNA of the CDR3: TGTGCCACCAGCGAAGGGGTTGACAGAATCTACGAGCAGTACTTC. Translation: CATSEGVDRIYEQYF.

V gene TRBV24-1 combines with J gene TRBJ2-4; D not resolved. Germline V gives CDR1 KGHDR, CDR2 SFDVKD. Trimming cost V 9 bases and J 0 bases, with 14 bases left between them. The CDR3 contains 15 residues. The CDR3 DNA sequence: TGTGCCACCGAAAGTTCTTGGGGAGCCAAAAACATTCAGTACTTC. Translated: CATESSWGAKNIQYF.

The CDR3 loop reads CASSLSGWDYGYTF. CDR3 nucleotide sequence: TGTGCCAGCAGCTTATCGGGGTGGGACTATGGCTACACCTTC. The chain carries TRBV7-9 and TRBJ1-2; D is ambiguous. The germline V gene has CDR1 SEHNR and CDR2 FQNEAQ (reference sequence). This CDR3 contains 14 residues. Trimming stripped 2 bases from V and 3 bases from J, with 10 bases between.

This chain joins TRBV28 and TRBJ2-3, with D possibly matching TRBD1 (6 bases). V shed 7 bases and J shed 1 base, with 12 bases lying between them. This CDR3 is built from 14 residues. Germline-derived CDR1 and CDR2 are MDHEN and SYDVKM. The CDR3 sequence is CASTQGHRTDTQYF. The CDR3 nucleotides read TGTGCCAGCACCCAGGGGCACCGCACAGATACGCAGTATTTT.

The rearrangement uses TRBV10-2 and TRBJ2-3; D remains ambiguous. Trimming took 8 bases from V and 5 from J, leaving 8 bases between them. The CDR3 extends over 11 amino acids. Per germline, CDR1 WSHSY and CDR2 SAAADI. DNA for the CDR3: TGCGCCAGCCGACGGCGAGATACGCAGTATTTT. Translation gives CASRRRDTQYF.

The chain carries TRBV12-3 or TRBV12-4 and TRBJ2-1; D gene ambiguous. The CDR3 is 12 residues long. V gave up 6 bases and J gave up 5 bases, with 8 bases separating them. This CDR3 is CASSPNHNEQFF. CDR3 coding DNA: TGTGCCAGCAGCCCAAACCACAATGAGCAGTTCTTC.